The clone carrying this T cell receptor (beta chain) was picked up a small number of times. The data originate from a study of response to subunit inactivated influenza vaccine. MiXCR, applied by TCRdb to the RT-PCR reads, yields one record per CDR3 protein. The table lists hundreds of thousands of distinct CDR3 sequences, 14% of them singletons. Per the germline V gene, CDR1 is MNHEY and CDR2 is SMNVEV (reference sequence). CDR3 length: 16 amino acids. V dropped 5 bases and J dropped 0 bases, with 14 bases sitting between them. The chain couples TRBV27 to TRBJ2-1; possibly TRBD2 for D (6 bases). This specimen consisted of PBMCs from blood, obtained roughly 2 weeks before vaccination. This TCR came from a man aged 50 to 59 who received an inactivated influenza vaccine. The CDR3, as DNA: TGTGCCAGCAGTATTAGTAGCGGTGACTCCTACAATGAGCAGTTCTTC. Its translation: CASSISSGDSYNEQFF.